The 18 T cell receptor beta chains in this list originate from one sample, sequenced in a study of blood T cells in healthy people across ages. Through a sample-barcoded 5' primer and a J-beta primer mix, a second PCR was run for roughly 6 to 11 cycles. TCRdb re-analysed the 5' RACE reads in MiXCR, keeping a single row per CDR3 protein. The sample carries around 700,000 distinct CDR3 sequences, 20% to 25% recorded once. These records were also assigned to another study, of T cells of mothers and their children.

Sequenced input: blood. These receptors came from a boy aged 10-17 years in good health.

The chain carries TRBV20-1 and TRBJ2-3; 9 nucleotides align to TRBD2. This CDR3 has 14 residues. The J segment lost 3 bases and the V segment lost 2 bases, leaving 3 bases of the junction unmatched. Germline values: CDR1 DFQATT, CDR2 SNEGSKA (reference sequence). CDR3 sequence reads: CSARLAGLTDTQYF. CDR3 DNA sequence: TGCAGTGCTAGACTAGCGGGATTGACAGATACGCAGTATTTT.

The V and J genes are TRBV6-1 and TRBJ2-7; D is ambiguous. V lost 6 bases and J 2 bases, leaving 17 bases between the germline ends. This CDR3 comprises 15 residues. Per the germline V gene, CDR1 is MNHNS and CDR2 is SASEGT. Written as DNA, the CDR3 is TGTGCCAGCAGGGATCCCCAGCTACTGGCCTACGAGCAGTACTTC. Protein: CASRDPQLLAYEQYF.

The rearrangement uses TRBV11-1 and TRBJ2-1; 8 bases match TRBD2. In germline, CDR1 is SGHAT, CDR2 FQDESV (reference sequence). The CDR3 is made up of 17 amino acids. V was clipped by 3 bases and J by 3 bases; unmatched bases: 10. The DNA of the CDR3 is TGTGCCAGCAGCTTGGGGACGGGACTAGGGAACTACAATGAGCAGTTCTTC. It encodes CASSLGTGLGNYNEQFF.

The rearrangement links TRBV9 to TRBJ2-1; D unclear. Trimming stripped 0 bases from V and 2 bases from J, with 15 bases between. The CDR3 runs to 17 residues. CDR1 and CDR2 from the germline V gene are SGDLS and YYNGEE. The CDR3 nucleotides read TGTGCCAGCAGCGTAGGTAATTCGGTGGGAACCTACAATGAGCAGTTCTTC. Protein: CASSVGNSVGTYNEQFF.

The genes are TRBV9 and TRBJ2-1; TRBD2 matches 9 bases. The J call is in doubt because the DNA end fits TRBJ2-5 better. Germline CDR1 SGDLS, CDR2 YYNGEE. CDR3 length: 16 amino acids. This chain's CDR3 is CASSSRTSAQAETQYF. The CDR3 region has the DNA TGTGCCAGCAGCTCCAGGACTAGCGCACAAGCGGAGACCCAGTACTTC.

In DNA form, the CDR3 reads TGTGCCAGCAGTTTATGGGTCGGGGCCGCTGCCGGGCAGTACTTC. The encoded protein is CASSLWVGAAAGQYF. The chain combines TRBV28 with TRBJ2-7; either TRBD1 or TRBD2 may supply D (5 bases each). CDR3 length: 15 residues. Germline lookup yields CDR1 MDHEN and CDR2 SYDVKM. V lost 0 bases, J lost 9 bases, and 18 bases lay in between.

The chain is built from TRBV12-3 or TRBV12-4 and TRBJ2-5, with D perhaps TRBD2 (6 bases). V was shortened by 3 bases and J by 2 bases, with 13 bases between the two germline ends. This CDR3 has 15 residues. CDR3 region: CASSLDQAGQETQYF. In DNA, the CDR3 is TGTGCCAGCAGTTTGGACCAAGCGGGTCAAGAGACCCAGTACTTC.

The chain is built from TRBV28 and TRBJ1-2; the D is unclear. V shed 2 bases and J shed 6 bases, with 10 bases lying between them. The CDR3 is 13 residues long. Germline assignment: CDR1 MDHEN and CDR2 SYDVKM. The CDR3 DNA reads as TGTGCCAGCAGTTTAATGTCTTCGGATGGCTACACCTTC. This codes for CASSLMSSDGYTF.

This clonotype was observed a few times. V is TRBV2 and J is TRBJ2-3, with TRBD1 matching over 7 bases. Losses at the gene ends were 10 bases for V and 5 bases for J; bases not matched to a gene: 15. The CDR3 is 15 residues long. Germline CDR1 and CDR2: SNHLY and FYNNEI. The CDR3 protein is CAKLPADRAEDTQYF. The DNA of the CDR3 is TGTGCCAAGCTGCCCGCTGACAGGGCGGAAGATACGCAGTATTTT.

CDR3 amino acids: CASSQPRDRINNEQFF. CDR3 DNA sequence: TGTGCCAGCAGTCAACCCCGGGACAGGATTAACAATGAGCAGTTCTTC. This chain uses TRBV6-6 with TRBJ2-1; 8 nucleotides match TRBD1. Trimming cost V 5 bases and J 5 bases; bases outside gene matches: 11. Germline V CDR1 and CDR2: MNHNY, SVGAGI (reference sequence). The CDR3 runs to 16 residues.

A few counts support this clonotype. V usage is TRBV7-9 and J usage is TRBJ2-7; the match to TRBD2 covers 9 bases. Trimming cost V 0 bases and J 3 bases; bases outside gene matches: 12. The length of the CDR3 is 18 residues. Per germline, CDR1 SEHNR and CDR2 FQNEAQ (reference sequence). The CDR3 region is CASSLARGVAGENYEQYF. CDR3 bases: TGTGCCAGCAGCTTAGCCCGGGGAGTAGCGGGGGAAAACTACGAGCAGTACTTC.

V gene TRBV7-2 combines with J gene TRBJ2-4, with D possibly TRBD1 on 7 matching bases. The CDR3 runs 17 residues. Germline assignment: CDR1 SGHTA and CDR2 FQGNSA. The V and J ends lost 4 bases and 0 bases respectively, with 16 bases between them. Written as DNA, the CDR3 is TGTGCCAGCAGCTACCCCCGACAGGGACTAGCCAAAAACATTCAGTACTTC. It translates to CASSYPRQGLAKNIQYF.

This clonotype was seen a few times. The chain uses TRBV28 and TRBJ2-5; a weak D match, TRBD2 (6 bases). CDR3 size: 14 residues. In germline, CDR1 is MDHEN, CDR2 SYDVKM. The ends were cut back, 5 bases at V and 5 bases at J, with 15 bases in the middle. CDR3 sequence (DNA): TGTGCCAGCAGTATGGACCCGGGGGTTGAGACCCAGTACTTC. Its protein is CASSMDPGVETQYF. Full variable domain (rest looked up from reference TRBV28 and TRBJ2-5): DVKVTQSSRYLVKRTGEKVFLECVQDMDHENMFWYRQDPGLGLRLIYFSYDVKMKEKGDIPEGYSVSREKKERFSLILESASTNQTSMYLCASSMDPGVETQYFGPGTRLLVL.

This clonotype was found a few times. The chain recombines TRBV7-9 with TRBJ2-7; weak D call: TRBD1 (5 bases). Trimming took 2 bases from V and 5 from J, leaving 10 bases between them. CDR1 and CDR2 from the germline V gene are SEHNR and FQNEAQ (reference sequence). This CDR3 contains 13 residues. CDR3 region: CASSLRDSHEQYF. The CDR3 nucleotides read TGTGCCAGCAGCTTACGCGACAGCCACGAGCAGTACTTC.

The CDR3 nucleotides read TGTGCCAGCAGCTTAAGGCAGCCTGGCGAGCAGTACTTC. It is translated as CASSLRQPGEQYF. V usage is TRBV7-2 and J usage is TRBJ2-5, with unresolved D. The assigned J gene may be wrong: the sequence end matches TRBJ2-7 better. Per germline, CDR1 SGHTA and CDR2 FQGNSA. This CDR3 contains 13 residues.

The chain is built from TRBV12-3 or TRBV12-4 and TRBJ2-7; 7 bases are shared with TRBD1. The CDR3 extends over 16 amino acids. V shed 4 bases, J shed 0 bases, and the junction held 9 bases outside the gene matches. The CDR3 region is CASSSSDRLFSYEQYF. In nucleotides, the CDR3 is TGTGCCAGCAGTTCGTCGGACAGGTTATTCTCCTACGAGCAGTACTTC.

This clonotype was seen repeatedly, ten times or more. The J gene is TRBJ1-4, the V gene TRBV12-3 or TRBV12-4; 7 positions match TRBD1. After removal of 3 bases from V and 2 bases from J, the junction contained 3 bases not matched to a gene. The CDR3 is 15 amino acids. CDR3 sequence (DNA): TGTGCCAGCAGTTTTTTGGGACAGACTAATGAAAAACTGTTTTTT. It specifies CASSFLGQTNEKLFF.

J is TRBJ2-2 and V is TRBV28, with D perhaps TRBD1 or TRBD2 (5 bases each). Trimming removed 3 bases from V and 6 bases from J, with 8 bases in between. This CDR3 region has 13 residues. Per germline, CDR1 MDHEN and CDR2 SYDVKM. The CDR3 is CASSLRGPGELFF. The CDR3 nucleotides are TGTGCCAGCAGTTTGAGGGGCCCCGGGGAGCTGTTTTTT.